One and the same sample provided the 7 T cell receptor beta chains below, sequenced in a study of OX40 agonist ivuxolimab in advanced cancers. Receptor amplification or capture employed the immunoSEQ multiplex PCR assay. TCRdb obtained this table from immuneACCESS and retained in-frame rearrangements with V and J assigned. These tables miss some clones; where compared with another copy, unresolved V genes account for less than half of the shortfall, and the remainder is unexplained. The sample table holds under 65,000 clones, of which 80% to 90% were seen once. The ten most abundant clones make up 12% of the sample. Material: CD4+ or CD8+ T cells sorted from blood, obtained in a trial of the OX40 agonist ivuxolimab. Receptors originate from an adult with an advanced solid tumor such as melanoma, head and neck, liver or kidney cancer.

This clone was found a few times. The chain joins TRBV30 to TRBJ1-1, with no clear D. The ends were cut back, 8 bases at V and 3 bases at J, with 10 bases in the middle. Germline V lookup: CDR1 GTSNPN, CDR2 SVGIG (reference sequence). This CDR3 comprises 11 residues. CDR3 protein: CAALIHTEAFF. CDR3 coding DNA: TGTGCCGCCCTCATACACACTGAAGCTTTCTTT.

This chain links TRBV4-2 with TRBJ2-6, with D unclear. The CDR3 has 16 amino acids. The V end was cut by 0 bases, the J end by 2 bases, with 8 bases between. Germline V gene lookup returns CDR1 LGHNA and CDR2 YNFKEQ. The CDR3 bases are TGTGCCAGCAGCCAAGACATCCGGGCTGGGGCCAACGTCCTGACTTTC. It yields the protein CASSQDIRAGANVLTF.

The chain has TRBV5-6 and TRBJ2-7; D might be TRBD1 (6 bases). The CDR3 runs 14 residues. With 3 bases removed from V and 0 bases from J, the gap between germline ends came to 10 bases. The germline gives CDR1 SGHDT, CDR2 YYEEEE. The CDR3 DNA reads as TGTGCCAGCAGCTGGGGGCTGGGCTCCTACGAGCAGTACGTC. Translation gives CASSWGLGSYEQYV.

The CDR3 bases are TGTGCCAGCAGTGAACCCGGGGACGGGACATATGGCTACACCTTC. Encoded protein: CASSEPGDGTYGYTF. The genes are TRBV6-1 and TRBJ1-2; tentatively, D is TRBD1 (6 bases). Per germline, CDR1 MNHNS and CDR2 SASEGT. Trimming shortened V by 2 bases and J by 5 bases, and 15 bases separated the two germline ends. The CDR3 extends over 15 amino acids.

The V gene is TRBV6-4, the J gene TRBJ1-5; 9 bases map to TRBD1. CDR3 length: 17 amino acids. Germline V gives CDR1 MRHNA, CDR2 SNTAGT. With 3 bases clipped from V and 0 bases from J, the junction kept 6 bases outside the gene matches. Here the CDR3 DNA reads TGTGCCAGCAGTGATGCGGGACAGGGAGATAGCAATCAGCCCCAGCATTTT. Translation gives CASSDAGQGDSNQPQHF.

The V and J genes are TRBV7-9 and TRBJ2-3; D might be TRBD2 (7 bases). Germline-derived CDR1 and CDR2 are SEHNR and FQNEAQ (reference sequence). The CDR3 sequence is 17 residues long. Trimming left V 1 base short and J 3 bases short, with 17 bases between. CDR3 region: CASSLGSGGSWTDTQYF. The CDR3 bases are TGTGCCAGCAGCTTAGGATCGGGGGGCTCGTGGACAGATACGCAGTATTTT.

The rearrangement uses TRBV7-9 and TRBJ2-1; D possibly uses TRBD1 or TRBD2 (5 bases each). The ends were cut back, 5 bases at V and 0 bases at J, with 14 bases in the middle. This CDR3 spans 16 amino acids. Germline CDR1 is SEHNR and CDR2 is FQNEAQ (reference sequence). The DNA for the CDR3 is TGTGCCAGCAGCCCACGGGACGCGAGCTCCTACAATGAGCAGTTCTTC. Translated, it gives CASSPRDASSYNEQFF.